This T cell receptor (beta chain) is from a study of CD8 T cells in Susac syndrome. In the study overall: Among the sequenced Susac syndrome patients, roughly 6 had active disease while 8 or 9 were in remission.

Reverse transcription of about 0.45 to 1 ug RNA was carried out with random hexamers. One entry per CDR3 protein, called by TCRdb with MiXCR from the immunoSEQ multiplex PCR reads. Of under 250,000 distinct CDR3 sequences in the sample, 94% were seen once. Negative isolation was applied to CD8+ and CD4+ T cells, and FACS enrichment was applied to TEMRA cells. Study-level results: CD4+ T cell repertoires in Susac syndrome lacked clonal expansion.

Trimming removed 6 bases from V and 5 bases from J, with 11 bases in between. The germline V gene has CDR1 KGHSH and CDR2 LQKENI. CDR3 length: 13 residues. Comment on this clonotype: Antigen unknown.

The receptor's source is a human donor with Susac syndrome. This chain connects TRBV18 to TRBJ1-5, with D tentatively TRBD1 (6 bases). Material for sequencing was CD4+ T cells from PBMCs. The chain's CDR3 is CASSHREDQPQHF. The CDR3 DNA sequence: TGTGCCAGCTCGCACAGGGAAGATCAGCCCCAGCATTTT. The full variable domain, completed using reference TRBV18 and TRBJ1-5, is NAGVMQNPRHLVRRRGQEARLRCSPMKGHSHVYWYRQLPEEGLKFMVYLQKENIIDESGMPKERFSAEFPKEGPSILRIQQVVRGDSAAYFCASSHREDQPQHFGDGTRLSIL.